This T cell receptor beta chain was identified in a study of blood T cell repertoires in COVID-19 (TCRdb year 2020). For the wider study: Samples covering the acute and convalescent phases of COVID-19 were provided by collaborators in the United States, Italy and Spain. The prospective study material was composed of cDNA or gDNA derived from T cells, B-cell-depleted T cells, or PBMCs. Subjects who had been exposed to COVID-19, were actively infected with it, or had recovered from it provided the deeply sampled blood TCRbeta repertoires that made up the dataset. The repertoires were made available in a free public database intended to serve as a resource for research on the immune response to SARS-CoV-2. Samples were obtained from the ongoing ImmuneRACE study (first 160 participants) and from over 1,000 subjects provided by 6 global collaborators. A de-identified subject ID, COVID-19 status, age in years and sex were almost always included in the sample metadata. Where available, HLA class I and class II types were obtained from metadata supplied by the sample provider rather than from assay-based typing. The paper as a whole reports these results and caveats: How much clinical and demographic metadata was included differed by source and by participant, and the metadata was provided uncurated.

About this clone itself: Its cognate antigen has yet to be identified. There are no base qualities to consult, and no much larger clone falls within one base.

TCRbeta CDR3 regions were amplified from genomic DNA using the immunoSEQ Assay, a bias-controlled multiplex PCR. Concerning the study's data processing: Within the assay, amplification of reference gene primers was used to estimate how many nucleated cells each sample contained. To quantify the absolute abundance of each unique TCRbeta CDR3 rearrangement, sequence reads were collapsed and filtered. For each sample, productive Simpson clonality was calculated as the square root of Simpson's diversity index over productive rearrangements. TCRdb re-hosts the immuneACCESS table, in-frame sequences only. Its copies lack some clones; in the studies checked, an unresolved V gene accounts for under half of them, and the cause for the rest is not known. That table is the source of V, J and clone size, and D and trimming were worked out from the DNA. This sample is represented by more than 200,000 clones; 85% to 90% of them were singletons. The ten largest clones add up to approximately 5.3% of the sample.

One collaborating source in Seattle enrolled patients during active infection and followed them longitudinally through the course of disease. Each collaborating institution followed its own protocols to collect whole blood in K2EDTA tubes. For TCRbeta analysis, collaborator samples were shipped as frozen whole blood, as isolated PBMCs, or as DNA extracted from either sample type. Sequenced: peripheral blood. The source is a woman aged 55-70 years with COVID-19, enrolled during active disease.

The CDR3 region reads CASSVGEYGYTF. The sequenced DNA: TGTGCCAGCAGTGTGGGAGAGTATGGCTACACCTTC. Recombination joined TRBV6-2 or TRBV6-3 with TRBJ1-2; no D gene call is confident. Taken from cysteine to phenylalanine, the CDR3 has 12 residues. CDR3 DNA only is kept here, 36 bases in frame from base 1. Cut back by 5 bases and 5 bases, the V and J ends lie 9 bases apart. According to the germline V gene, CDR1 reads MNHEY and CDR2 reads SVGEGT.